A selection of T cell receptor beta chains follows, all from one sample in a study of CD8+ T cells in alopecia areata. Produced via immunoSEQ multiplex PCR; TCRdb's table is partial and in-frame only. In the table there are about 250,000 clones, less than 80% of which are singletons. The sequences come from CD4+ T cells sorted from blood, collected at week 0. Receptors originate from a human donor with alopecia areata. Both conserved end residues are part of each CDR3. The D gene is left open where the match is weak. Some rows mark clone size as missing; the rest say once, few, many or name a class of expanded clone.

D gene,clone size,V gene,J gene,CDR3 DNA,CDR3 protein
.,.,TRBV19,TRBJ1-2,TGTGCCAGTAGTATCAATTTGGTCTACACCTTC,CASSINLVYTF
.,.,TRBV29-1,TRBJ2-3,TGCAGCGTTGGGGACCGGGACGGCACAGATACGCAGTATTTT,CSVGDRDGTDTQYF
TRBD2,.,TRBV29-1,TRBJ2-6,TGCAGCGTTGGTCCGGGGGGTTTGGGAGGGGCCAACGTCCTGACTTTC,CSVGPGGLGGANVLTF
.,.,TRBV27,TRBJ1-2,TGTGCCAGCAGTCCAACTCGAAGGGGTAGCGACTATGGCTACACCTTC,CASSPTRRGSDYGYTF
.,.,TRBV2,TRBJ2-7,TGTGCCAGCAGTAGTGACAGCTCCTACGAGCAGTACTTC,CASSSDSSYEQYF
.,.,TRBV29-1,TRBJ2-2,TGCAGCGTTCCTAGGCCGAACACCGGGGAGCTGTTTTTT,CSVPRPNTGELFF
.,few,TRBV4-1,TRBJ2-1,TGCGCCAGCAGCCAATTTAGCGGCTCCTACAATGAGCAGTTCTTC,CASSQFSGSYNEQFF
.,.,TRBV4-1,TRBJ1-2,TGCGCCAGCAGCCAAGATCCCCGCGGCTACACCTTC,CASSQDPRGYTF
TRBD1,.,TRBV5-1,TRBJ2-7,TGCGCCAGCACCCCCGGGACAGGGCGGTACGAGCAGTACTTC,CASTPGTGRYEQYF
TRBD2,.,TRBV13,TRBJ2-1,TGTGCCAGCAGCTTCCAGCGGGGGGGCGGTGAGCAGTTCTTC,CASSFQRGGGEQFF
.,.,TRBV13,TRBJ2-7,TGTGCCAGCAGTCGACAGGAGGGCTACGAGCAGTACTTC,CASSRQEGYEQYF
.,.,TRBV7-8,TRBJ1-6,TGTGCCAGCAGCTTGACGGGGCTAGATTCACCCCTCCACTTT,CASSLTGLDSPLHF
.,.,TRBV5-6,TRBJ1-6,TGTGCCAGCAGCCTAGCAACGATTTCACCCCTCCACTTT,CASSLATISPLHF
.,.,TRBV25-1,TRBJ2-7,TGTGCCAGCAGTGGCAACAGCCAAAGCGAGCAGTACTTC,CASSGNSQSEQYF
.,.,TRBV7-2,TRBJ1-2,TGTGCCAGCAGCTTGTACAATGCCTATGGCTACACCTTC,CASSLYNAYGYTF
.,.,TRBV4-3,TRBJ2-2,TGCGCCAGCAGCCAAGATTCAACCGGGGAGCTGTTTTTT,CASSQDSTGELFF
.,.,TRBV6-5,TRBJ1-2,TGTGCCAGCAGTACACCGAGAGATACTAACTATGGCTACACCTTC,CASSTPRDTNYGYTF
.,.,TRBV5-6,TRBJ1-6,TGTGCCAGCAGTCTGGCGGGTGGTGTTTCACCCCTCCACTTT,CASSLAGGVSPLHF
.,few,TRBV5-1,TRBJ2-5,TGCGCCAGCAGCTTGCTTCAAGAGACCCAGTACTTC,CASSLLQETQYF
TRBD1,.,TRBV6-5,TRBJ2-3,TGTGCCAGCACTCCTTCAGGGGGCATAGATACGCAGTATTTT,CASTPSGGIDTQYF
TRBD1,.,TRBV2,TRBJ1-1,TGTGCCAGCACCGGGACAGGGAACACTGAAGCTTTCTTT,CASTGTGNTEAFF
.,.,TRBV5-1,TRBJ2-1,TGCGCCAGCAGCTTGCCGGTCCAAGCAGAGCAGTTCTTC,CASSLPVQAEQFF
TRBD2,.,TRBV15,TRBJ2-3,TGTGCCACCAGCGGGGGACTAGTCGATACGCAGTATTTT,CATSGGLVDTQYF
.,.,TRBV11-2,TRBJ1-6,TGTGCCAGCAGCCGTCTCAGGGAAGTCGGGTCACCCCTCCACTTT,CASSRLREVGSPLHF
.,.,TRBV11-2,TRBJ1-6,TGTGCCAGCAGCTCGCAAAACGGTGGAGTCTCACCCCTCCACTTT,CASSSQNGGVSPLHF
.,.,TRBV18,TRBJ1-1,TGTGCCAGCTCACCCCCGCTGGGATGGCGCACTGAAGCTTTCTTT,CASSPPLGWRTEAFF
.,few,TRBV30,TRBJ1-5,TGTGCCTGGAGTGTAGGTGAACACCAGCATTTT,CAWSVGEHQHF
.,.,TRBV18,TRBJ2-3,TGTGCCAGCTCACATAACAGGGGACTAAGCACAGATACGCAGTATTTT,CASSHNRGLSTDTQYF
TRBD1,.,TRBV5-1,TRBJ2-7,TGCGCCAGCAGCTTGGACAGGGGTGAGGACGAGCAGTACTTC,CASSLDRGEDEQYF
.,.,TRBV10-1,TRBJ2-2,TGCGCCAGCAGTGAGCCCGGGCGCGGGGAGCTGTTTTTT,CASSEPGRGELFF
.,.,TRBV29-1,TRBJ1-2,TGCAGCGTGAGGGAAGCTAACTATGGCTACACCTTC,CSVREANYGYTF
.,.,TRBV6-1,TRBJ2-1,TGTGCCAGCAGTGAAGAGGCTAGTTTCCATGAGCAGTTCTTC,CASSEEASFHEQFF
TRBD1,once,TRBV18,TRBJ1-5,TGTGCCAGCTCACAAACAGGGGTGGCTCAGCCCCAGCATTTT,CASSQTGVAQPQHF
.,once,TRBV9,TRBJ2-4,TGTGCCAGCAGCATCTTGGCCAAAAACATTCAGTACTTC,CASSILAKNIQYF
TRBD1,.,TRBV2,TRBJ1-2,TGTGCCAGCGGACAGGGGGTTAACTATGGCTACACCTTC,CASGQGVNYGYTF
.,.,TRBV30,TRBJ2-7,TGTGCCTGGAGTGGGACCTACCAATCCTACGAGCAGTACTTC,CAWSGTYQSYEQYF
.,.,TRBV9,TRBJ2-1,TGTGCCAGCAGCGTAAAGGGGCGGGGCACCCCCAATGAGCAGTTCTTC,CASSVKGRGTPNEQFF
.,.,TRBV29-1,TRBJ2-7,TGCAGCGTTGTGGGAGCCCTTACCTACGAGCAGTACTTC,CSVVGALTYEQYF
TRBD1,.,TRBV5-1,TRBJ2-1,TGCGCCAGCAGCTCTGGGACAGGGGCGAGTGAGCAGTTCTTC,CASSSGTGASEQFF
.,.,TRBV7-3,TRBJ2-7,TGTGCCAGCAGCTTAATTGCAGGGACCTACGAGCAGTACTTC,CASSLIAGTYEQYF
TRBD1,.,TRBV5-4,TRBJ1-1,TGTGCCAGCAGCTCGGACAGGGGCGGCACTGAAGCTTTCTTT,CASSSDRGGTEAFF
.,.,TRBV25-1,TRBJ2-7,TGTGCCAGCATCGGATCCTACGAGCAGTACTTC,CASIGSYEQYF
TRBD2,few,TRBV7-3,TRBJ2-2,TGTGCCAGCAGCCGCGGGGGGCCGCTCACCGGGGAGCTGTTTTTT,CASSRGGPLTGELFF
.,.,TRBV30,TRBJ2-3,TGTGCCTGGAGTGTAAGGGCGGCAGATACGCAGTATTTT,CAWSVRAADTQYF
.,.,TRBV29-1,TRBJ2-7,TGCAGCGCTAAACAGGGCTACGAGCAGTACTTC,CSAKQGYEQYF
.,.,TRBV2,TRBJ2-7,TGTGCCAGCAGTGGTTTGGGCGAGCAGTACTTC,CASSGLGEQYF
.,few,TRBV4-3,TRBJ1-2,TGCGCCAGCAGCCAAGATGGGCGGAGTGGGGGAGGTGGCTACACCTTC,CASSQDGRSGGGGYTF
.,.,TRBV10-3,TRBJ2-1,TGTGCCATCAGCGATGGACATGGGAATGAGCAGTTCTTC,CAISDGHGNEQFF
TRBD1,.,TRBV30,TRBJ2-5,TGTGCCCAAAAAGCAGGGGGCGCAGAGACCCAGTACTTC,CAQKAGGAETQYF
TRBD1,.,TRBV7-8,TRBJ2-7,TGTGCCAGCAGCCCGGGGACAGTCTACGAGCAGTACTTC,CASSPGTVYEQYF
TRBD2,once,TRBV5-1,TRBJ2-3,TGCGCCAGCAATAGCGGGGGGGCCGTAGATACGCAGTATTTT,CASNSGGAVDTQYF
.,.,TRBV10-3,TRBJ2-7,TGTGCCATCGGGGCCGCCTACGAGCAGTACTTC,CAIGAAYEQYF
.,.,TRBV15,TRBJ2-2,TGTGCCACCAGCACCAATACCGGGGAGCTGTTTTTT,CATSTNTGELFF
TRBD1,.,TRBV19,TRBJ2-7,TGTGCCAGTAGTTTTCCCCTGACAGGGGGCTACGAGCAGTACTTC,CASSFPLTGGYEQYF
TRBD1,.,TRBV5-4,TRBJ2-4,TGTGCCAGCAGCTTGGGATTGGGACAGGGTCTGGCCAAAAACATTCAGTACTTC,CASSLGLGQGLAKNIQYF
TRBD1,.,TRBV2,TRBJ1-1,TGTGCCAGCCGGGACAGGGAAGAGACTGAAGCTTTCTTT,CASRDREETEAFF
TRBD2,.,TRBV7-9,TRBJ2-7,TGTGCCAGCAGCCCAAGCGGGGGCTTGATCTACGAGCAGTACTTC,CASSPSGGLIYEQYF
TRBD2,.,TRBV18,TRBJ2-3,TGTGCCAGCTCACCAGTAGCGGGGAACACAGATACGCAGTATTTT,CASSPVAGNTDTQYF
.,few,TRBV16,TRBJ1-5,TGTGCCAGCAGCCACACTTATAGCAATCAGCCCCAGCATTTT,CASSHTYSNQPQHF
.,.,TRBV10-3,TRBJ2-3,TGTGCCATCAGCCTAGCAGGCACAGATACGCAGTATTTT,CAISLAGTDTQYF